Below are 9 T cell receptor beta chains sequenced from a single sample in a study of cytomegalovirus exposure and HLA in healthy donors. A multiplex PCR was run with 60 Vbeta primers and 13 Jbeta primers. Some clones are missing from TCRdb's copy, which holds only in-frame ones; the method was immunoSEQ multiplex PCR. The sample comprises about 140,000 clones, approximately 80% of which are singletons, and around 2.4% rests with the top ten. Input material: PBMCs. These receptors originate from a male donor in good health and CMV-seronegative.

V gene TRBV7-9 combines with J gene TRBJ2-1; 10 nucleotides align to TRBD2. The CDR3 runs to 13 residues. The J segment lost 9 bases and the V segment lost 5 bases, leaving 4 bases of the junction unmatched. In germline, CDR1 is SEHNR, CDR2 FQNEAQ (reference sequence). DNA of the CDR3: TGTGCCAGCAGCAGGACTAGCGGCGGTGAGCAGTTCTTC. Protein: CASSRTSGGEQFF.

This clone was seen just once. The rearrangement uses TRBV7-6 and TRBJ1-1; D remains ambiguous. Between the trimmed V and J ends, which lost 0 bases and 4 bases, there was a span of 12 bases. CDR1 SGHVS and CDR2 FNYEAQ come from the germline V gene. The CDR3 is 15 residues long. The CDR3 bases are TGTGCCAGCAGCTTAGCGCAGCCAGGTCGCACTGAAGCTTTCTTT. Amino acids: CASSLAQPGRTEAFF.

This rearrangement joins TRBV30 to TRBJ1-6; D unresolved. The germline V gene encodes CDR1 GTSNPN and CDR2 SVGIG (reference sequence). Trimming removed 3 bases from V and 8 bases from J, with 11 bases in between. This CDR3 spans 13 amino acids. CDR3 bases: TGTGCCTGGAGCCTGGGCGGGGATTCACCCCTCCACTTT. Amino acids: CAWSLGGDSPLHF. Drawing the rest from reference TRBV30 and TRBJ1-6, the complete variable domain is SQTIHQWPATLVQPVGSPLSLECTVEGTSNPNLYWYRQAAGRGLQLLFYSVGIGQISSEVPQNLSASRPQDRQFILSSKKLLLSDSGFYLCAWSLGGDSPLHFGNGTRLTVT.

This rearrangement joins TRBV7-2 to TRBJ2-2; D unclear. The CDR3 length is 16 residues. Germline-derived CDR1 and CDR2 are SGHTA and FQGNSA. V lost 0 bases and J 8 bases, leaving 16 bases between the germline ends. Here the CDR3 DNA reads TGTGCCAGCAGCTTAGCTCCCCCGCCCGCAGGAGGGGAGCTGTTTTTT. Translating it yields CASSLAPPPAGGELFF.

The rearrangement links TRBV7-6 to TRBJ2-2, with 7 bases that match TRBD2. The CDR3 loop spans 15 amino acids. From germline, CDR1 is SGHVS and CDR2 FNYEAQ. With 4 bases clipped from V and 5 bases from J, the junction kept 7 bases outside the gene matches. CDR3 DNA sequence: TGTGCCAGCAGCTCCGGCGGGAGTAAAACCGGGGAGCTGTTTTTT. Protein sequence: CASSSGGSKTGELFF.

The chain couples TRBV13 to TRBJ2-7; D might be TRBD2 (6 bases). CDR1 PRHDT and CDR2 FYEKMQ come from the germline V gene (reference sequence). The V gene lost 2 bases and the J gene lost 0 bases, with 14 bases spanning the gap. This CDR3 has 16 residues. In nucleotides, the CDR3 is TGTGCCAGCAGCTTATCGGGACTCCCGAGCTCCTACGAGCAGTACTTC. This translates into CASSLSGLPSSYEQYF.

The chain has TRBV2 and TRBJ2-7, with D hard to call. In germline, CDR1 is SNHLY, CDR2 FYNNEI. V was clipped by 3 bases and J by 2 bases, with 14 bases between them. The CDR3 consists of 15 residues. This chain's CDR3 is CASSEAIFYAYEQYF. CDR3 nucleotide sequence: TGTGCCAGCAGTGAGGCCATATTTTACGCCTACGAGCAGTACTTC.

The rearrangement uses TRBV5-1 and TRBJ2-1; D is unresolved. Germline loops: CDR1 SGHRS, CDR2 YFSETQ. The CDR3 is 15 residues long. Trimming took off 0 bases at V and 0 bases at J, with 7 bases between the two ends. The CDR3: CASSLVAVSYNEQFF. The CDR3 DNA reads TGCGCCAGCAGCTTGGTTGCGGTCTCCTACAATGAGCAGTTCTTC.

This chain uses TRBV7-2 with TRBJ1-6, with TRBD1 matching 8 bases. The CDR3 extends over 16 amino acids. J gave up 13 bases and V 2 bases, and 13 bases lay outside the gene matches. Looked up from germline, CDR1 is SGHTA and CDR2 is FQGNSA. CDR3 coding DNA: TGTGCCAGCAGCTTATCCCGGGACAGGCGGGCTTTCCCCCTCCACTTT. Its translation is CASSLSRDRRAFPLHF.